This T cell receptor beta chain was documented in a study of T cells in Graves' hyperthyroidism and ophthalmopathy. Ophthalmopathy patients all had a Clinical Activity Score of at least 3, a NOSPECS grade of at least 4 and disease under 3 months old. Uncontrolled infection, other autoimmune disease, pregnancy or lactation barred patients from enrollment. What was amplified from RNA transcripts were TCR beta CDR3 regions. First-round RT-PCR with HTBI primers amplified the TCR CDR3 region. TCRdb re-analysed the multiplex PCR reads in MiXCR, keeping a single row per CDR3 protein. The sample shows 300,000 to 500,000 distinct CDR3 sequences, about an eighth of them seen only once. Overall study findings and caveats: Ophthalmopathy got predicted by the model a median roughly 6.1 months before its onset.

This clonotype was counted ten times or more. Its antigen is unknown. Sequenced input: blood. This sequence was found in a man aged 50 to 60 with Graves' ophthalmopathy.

CDR3 amino acids: CASSPGAGNSPLHF. CDR3 bases: TGTGCCAGCTCACCCGGGGCGGGGAACTCACCCCTCCACTTT. The J gene is TRBJ1-6, the V gene TRBV18; the D gene is possibly TRBD1 (5 bases). The CDR3 covers 14 residues. Germline V gene lookup returns CDR1 KGHSH and CDR2 LQKENI. With 3 bases removed from V and 10 bases from J, the gap between germline ends came to 13 bases.